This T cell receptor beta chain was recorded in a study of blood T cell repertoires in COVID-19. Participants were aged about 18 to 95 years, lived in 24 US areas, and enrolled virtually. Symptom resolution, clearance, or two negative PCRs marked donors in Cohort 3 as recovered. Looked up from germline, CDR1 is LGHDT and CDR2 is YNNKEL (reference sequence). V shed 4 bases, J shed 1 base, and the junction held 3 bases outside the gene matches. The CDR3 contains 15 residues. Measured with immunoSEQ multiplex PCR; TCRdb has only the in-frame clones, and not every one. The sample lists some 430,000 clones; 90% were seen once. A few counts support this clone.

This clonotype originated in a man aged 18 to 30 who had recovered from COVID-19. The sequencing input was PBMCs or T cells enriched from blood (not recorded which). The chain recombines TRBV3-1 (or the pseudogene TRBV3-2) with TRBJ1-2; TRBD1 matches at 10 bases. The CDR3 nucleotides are TGTGCCAGCAGCCGAAGGACAGGGGGTAACTATGGCTACACCTTC. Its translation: CASSRRTGGNYGYTF.